Shown below are 27 T cell receptor beta chains from a single sample sequenced in a study of T cell repertoires in cytomegalovirus infection. TCRdb reprocessed the reads via MiXCR and lists one record per CDR3 protein. The table shows 110,000 to 150,000 distinct CDR3 sequences, with around 30% occurring only once. These receptors are not linked to any known antigen. The sample in question was CD8+ T cells from cultured PBMCs, obtained from culture after CMV antigen stimulation. These receptors came from a human donor in good health (CMV status not recorded). Some clones in this sample may be carry-over from other donors' samples.

In its sample, this clonotype was seen a few times. The CDR3 DNA is TGCAGTGCTAGCGGGGGGCCGGGGATGGAGACCCAGTACTTC. This sequence encodes CSASGGPGMETQYF. J is TRBJ2-5 and V is TRBV20-1, with a weak D call TRBD2 (7 bases). Germline CDR1 is DFQATT and CDR2 is SNEGSKA (reference sequence). This CDR3 comprises 14 residues. Trimming cost V 3 bases and J 5 bases, with 16 bases left between them.

This clonotype was counted a few times. The rearrangement uses TRBV7-9 and TRBJ1-2; 7 bases agree with TRBD1. With V trimmed by 3 bases and J by 7 bases, 5 bases remained unmatched. The CDR3 is 13 residues long. Germline loops: CDR1 SEHNR, CDR2 FQNEAQ (reference sequence). CDR3 sequence reads: CASSFEGASGYTF. CDR3 in DNA: TGTGCCAGCAGCTTCGAGGGGGCGAGTGGCTACACCTTC.

The gene calls are TRBV7-4 and TRBJ2-1; 10 bases are shared with TRBD1. The CDR3 totals 16 residues. The germline gives CDR1 SGHVT, CDR2 SQSDAQ. V was clipped by 2 bases and J by 6 bases; unmatched bases: 7. CDR3 DNA: TGTGCCAGCAGCTTATTTGGGACAGGGGAGGGCAATGAGCAGTTCTTC. It codes for CASSLFGTGEGNEQFF.

The CDR3 region is CASSLGQGYSPLHF. CDR3 nucleotides: TGTGCCAGCAGCTTAGGACAGGGGTATTCACCCCTCCACTTT. This chain joins TRBV7-9 and TRBJ1-6; 8 bases are a match to TRBD1. The CDR3 has 14 residues. CDR1 and CDR2 (germline): SEHNR, FQNEAQ (reference sequence). Unmatched junction bases numbered 1, after V lost 1 base and J lost 8 bases.

This clonotype was counted a few times. The chain carries TRBV7-8 and TRBJ2-2, with a tentative D call TRBD2 (7 bases). There are 15 residues in the CDR3. Germline V lookup: CDR1 SGHVS, CDR2 FQNEAQ. The V and J ends lost 1 base and 8 bases respectively, with 14 bases between them. The DNA for the CDR3 is TGTGCCAGCAGCTTAGAGGGGGGGGCACAGGGGGAGCTGTTTTTT. This sequence encodes CASSLEGGAQGELFF.

This clonotype was observed at least ten times. The rearrangement links TRBV4-2 to TRBJ2-7, with D perhaps TRBD2 (5 bases). The CDR3 has 14 residues. Trimming removed 3 bases from V and 1 base from J, with 10 bases in between. Germline CDR1 LGHNA, CDR2 YNFKEQ. The CDR3 sequence: CASSQEDGSYEQYF. CDR3 nucleotides: TGTGCCAGCAGCCAGGAGGACGGTTCCTACGAGCAGTACTTC.

In its sample, this clonotype was seen a few times. The chain has TRBV27 and TRBJ1-1; the match to TRBD1 covers 7 bases. Germline V lookup: CDR1 MNHEY, CDR2 SMNVEV (reference sequence). Germline trimming cut 4 bases from V and 3 bases from J; bases unmatched to any gene: 2. The CDR3 extends over 13 amino acids. The CDR3 loop is CASSSTGDTEAFF. As DNA, the CDR3 is TGTGCCAGCAGTTCCACAGGGGACACTGAAGCTTTCTTT.

This clonotype appeared a few times. The chain combines TRBV15 with TRBJ2-4; D is uncertain. With 5 bases removed from V and 0 bases from J, the gap between germline ends came to 14 bases. Germline V CDR1 and CDR2: LNHNV, YYDKDF (reference sequence). The CDR3 is 16 residues long. The CDR3 here is CATSPRANLAKNIQYF. Here the CDR3 DNA reads TGTGCCACCAGCCCTCGGGCAAATTTAGCCAAAAACATTCAGTACTTC. Using reference TRBV15 and TRBJ2-4 for the parts outside the CDR3, the full variable domain is DAMVIQNPRYQVTQFGKPVTLSCSQTLNHNVMYWYQQKSSQAPKLLFHYYDKDFNNEADTPDNFQSRRPNTSFCFLDIRSPGLGDTAMYLCATSPRANLAKNIQYFGAGTRLSVL.

This clonotype was picked up a small number of times. The V and J genes are TRBV12-3 or TRBV12-4 and TRBJ2-1; 8 nucleotides line up with TRBD2. The J segment lost 9 bases and the V segment lost 7 bases, leaving 17 bases of the junction unmatched. The CDR3 contains 16 residues. DNA of the CDR3: TGTGCCAGCACCACTCCCCGGGGGGGGCCCGGGGGTGAGCAGTTCTTC. Encoded protein: CASTTPRGGPGGEQFF.

This rearrangement joins TRBV6-5 to TRBJ1-5, with D maybe TRBD1 (6 bases). The CDR3 runs 15 residues. Per germline, CDR1 MNHEY and CDR2 SVGAGI. Trimming removed 6 bases from V and 0 bases from J, with 12 bases in between. For the CDR3, the DNA is TGTGCCAGCAGGGGGGGCCGATATAGCAATCAGCCCCAGCATTTT. This translates into CASRGGRYSNQPQHF.

The chain joins TRBV4-1 to TRBJ2-3, with unresolved D. Trimming removed 1 base from V and 2 bases from J, with 4 bases in between. The CDR3 totals 13 residues. Per the germline V gene, CDR1 is MGHRA and CDR2 is YSYEKL. The CDR3 sequence is CASSQAATDTQYF. The CDR3 region has the DNA TGCGCCAGCAGCCAAGCGGCCACAGATACGCAGTATTTT.

The chain recombines TRBV7-9 with TRBJ2-2, with D perhaps TRBD2 (5 bases). Germline V gene sequence: CDR1 SEHNR, CDR2 FQNEAQ (reference sequence). V lost 1 base and J lost 7, with 13 bases in between. The CDR3 extends over 15 amino acids. The CDR3 nucleotides read TGTGCCAGCAGCTTAGGCGGACGAGGGTTCGGGGAGCTGTTTTTT. Translating gives CASSLGGRGFGELFF.

This clonotype was detected many times. CDR3 nucleotide sequence: TGTGCCAGCAGCCGGGGCAACTCCTACGAGCAGTACTTC. Protein product: CASSRGNSYEQYF. The V call is TRBV4-2, the J call TRBJ2-7; D is perhaps TRBD1 (5 bases). CDR3 length equals 13 residues. The V end lost 4 bases, the J end lost 0 bases, and 7 bases lay between the germline ends. Germline assignment: CDR1 LGHNA and CDR2 YNFKEQ.

This clonotype has ten or more counts. The rearrangement links TRBV27 to TRBJ1-1; the D gene is possibly TRBD1 (5 bases). Trimming removed 5 bases from V and 5 bases from J, with 15 bases in between. This CDR3 comprises 14 residues. From germline, CDR1 is MNHEY and CDR2 SMNVEV (reference sequence). For the CDR3, the DNA is TGTGCCAGCAGTCTTACTCAGGGATGGACTGAAGCTTTCTTT. Protein product: CASSLTQGWTEAFF.

There are many counts of this clonotype. In nucleotides, the CDR3 is TGTGCCAGCAGCCCAAAGCGGAGCGGGGGCACCTCGGGGGATACGCAGTATTTT. It yields the protein CASSPKRSGGTSGDTQYF. The chain recombines TRBV7-2 with TRBJ2-3; 8 positions match TRBD2. Germline CDR1 SGHTA, CDR2 FQGNSA. V shed 5 bases and J 6 bases; nucleotides not matched to a gene: 19. CDR3 length: 18 amino acids.

This clonotype was observed at least ten times. This chain links TRBV5-5 with TRBJ2-4, with D unclear. The CDR3 is made up of 14 amino acids. CDR1 SGHKS and CDR2 YYEKEE come from the germline V gene (reference sequence). V was trimmed by 1 base and J by 0 bases, leaving 5 bases between them. The chain's CDR3 is CASSLNVAKNIQYF. The DNA of the CDR3 is TGTGCCAGCAGCTTGAACGTAGCCAAAAACATTCAGTACTTC.

V and J are TRBV28 and TRBJ1-1; possible D gene TRBD1, 5 bases. The CDR3 runs 13 residues. Trimming took 3 bases from V and 6 from J, leaving 11 bases between them. Germline CDR1 and CDR2: MDHEN and SYDVKM. CDR3 protein: CASSFGLGAEAFF. Here the CDR3 DNA reads TGTGCCAGCAGTTTTGGGTTAGGGGCTGAAGCTTTCTTT.

The chain uses TRBV28 and TRBJ1-3; D not certain. Looked up from germline, CDR1 is MDHEN and CDR2 is SYDVKM. V lost 5 bases, J lost 0 bases, and 11 bases lay in between. This CDR3 has 15 residues. The CDR3 DNA is TGTGCCAGCAGTCCAGGACGGTTCTCTGGAAACACCATATATTTT. It encodes CASSPGRFSGNTIYF.

This clonotype was observed at least ten times. Written as DNA, the CDR3 is TGTGCCAGCAGCCCCGGGACTAGCGGGGGGGCACTGGCAGATACGCAGTATTTT. It yields the protein CASSPGTSGGALADTQYF. V is TRBV12-3 or TRBV12-4 and J is TRBJ2-3, with 16 positions matching TRBD2. The CDR3 length is 18 residues. With 6 bases clipped from V and 4 bases from J, the junction kept 10 bases outside the gene matches.

A few counts support this clonotype. The V gene is TRBV7-2, the J gene TRBJ2-7; 9 nucleotides line up with TRBD1. Germline CDR1 reads SGHTA; CDR2 reads FQGNSA. The CDR3 contains 17 residues. V was pared by 6 bases and J by 6 bases, with 18 bases of the junction left unmatched. The CDR3, as DNA: TGTGCCAGCAGGGAACCCAACCTGGGACAGGGCTATGGCGAGCAGTACTTC. Translation gives CASREPNLGQGYGEQYF.

There are a few counts of this clonotype. The V call is TRBV7-2, the J call TRBJ1-1, with 10 bases identical to TRBD1. The junction had 6 bases not matched to a gene; V was cut back by 0 bases and J by 5 bases. The length of the CDR3 is 16 residues. CDR1 is SGHTA, CDR2 FQGNSA, per germline. The CDR3 DNA is TGTGCCAGCAGCTTAGCCTGGACAGGGGGTAGAACTGAAGCTTTCTTT. Its protein is CASSLAWTGGRTEAFF. The full variable domain, completed using reference TRBV7-2 and TRBJ1-1, is GAGVSQSPSNKVTEKGKDVELRCDPISGHTALYWYRQSLGQGLEFLIYFQGNSAPDKSGLPSDRFSAERTGGSVSTLTIQRTQQEDSAVYLCASSLAWTGGRTEAFFGQGTRLTVV.

With respect to this clonotype: Germline and junction disagree at one end, which may indicate a read error. The chain joins TRBV7-4 to TRBJ2-7, with D possibly being TRBD2 (6 bases). CDR1 and CDR2 (germline): SGHVT, SQSDAQ. There are 16 residues in the CDR3. The CDR3 spells CASSLVGGATSYGQYF. The CDR3 bases are TGTGCCAGCAGCTTAGTGGGGGGTGCAACCTCCTACGGGCAGTACTTC.

This sequence joins TRBV7-9 and TRBJ2-5, with unresolved D. The germline V gene encodes CDR1 SEHNR and CDR2 FQNEAQ (reference sequence). Trimming shortened V by 11 bases and J by 5 bases, and 18 bases separated the two germline ends. This CDR3 has 13 amino acids. CDR3 nucleotide sequence: TGTGCCCAGCAGCAAGGGCTTGGGGAGACCCAGTACTTC. Amino acids: CAQQQGLGETQYF.

This sequence joins TRBV11-2 and TRBJ1-3; D is unclear. The CDR3 totals 14 residues. Germline CDR1 is SGHAT and CDR2 is FQNNGV. The germline V and J ends were trimmed by 4 bases and 0 bases, with 7 bases remaining between them. The CDR3 DNA follows: TGTGCCAGCAGCTCGGTATACTCTGGAAACACCATATATTTT. Translating gives CASSSVYSGNTIYF. The variable domain in full, completed from reference TRBV11-2 and TRBJ1-3, reads EAGVAQSPRYKIIEKRQSVAFWCNPISGHATLYWYQQILGQGPKLLIQFQNNGVVDDSQLPKDRFSAERLKGVDSTLKIQPAKLEDSAVYLCASSSVYSGNTIYFGEGSWLTVV.

The chain joins TRBV13 to TRBJ2-7; 9 nucleotides match TRBD2. Germline CDR1 reads PRHDT; CDR2 reads FYEKMQ (reference sequence). Losses at the gene ends were 5 bases for V and 0 bases for J; bases not matched to a gene: 14. This CDR3 has 18 amino acids. The CDR3 DNA reads as TGTGCCAGCAGCCCCGGCGCCAGCGGGGGGCCCTCCTCCTACGAGCAGTACTTC. Amino acid sequence: CASSPGASGGPSSYEQYF.

The chain employs TRBV28 and TRBJ2-3; TRBD2 matches 7 bases. V shed 3 bases, J shed 1 base, and the junction held 7 bases outside the gene matches. Looked up from germline, CDR1 is MDHEN and CDR2 is SYDVKM. The CDR3 contains 16 residues. In nucleotides, the CDR3 is TGTGCCAGCAGTTTTATCACCCGGGGGGGCACAGATACGCAGTATTTT. Encoded protein: CASSFITRGGTDTQYF.

The V gene is TRBV7-9, the J gene TRBJ1-3; no clear D. This CDR3 is built from 12 residues. Germline V gene lookup returns CDR1 SEHNR and CDR2 FQNEAQ (reference sequence). The V gene lost 5 bases and the J gene lost 6 bases, with 8 bases spanning the gap. The CDR3 loop reads CASSLKINTIYF. Written as DNA, the CDR3 is TGTGCCAGCAGCCTAAAAATAAACACCATATATTTT.